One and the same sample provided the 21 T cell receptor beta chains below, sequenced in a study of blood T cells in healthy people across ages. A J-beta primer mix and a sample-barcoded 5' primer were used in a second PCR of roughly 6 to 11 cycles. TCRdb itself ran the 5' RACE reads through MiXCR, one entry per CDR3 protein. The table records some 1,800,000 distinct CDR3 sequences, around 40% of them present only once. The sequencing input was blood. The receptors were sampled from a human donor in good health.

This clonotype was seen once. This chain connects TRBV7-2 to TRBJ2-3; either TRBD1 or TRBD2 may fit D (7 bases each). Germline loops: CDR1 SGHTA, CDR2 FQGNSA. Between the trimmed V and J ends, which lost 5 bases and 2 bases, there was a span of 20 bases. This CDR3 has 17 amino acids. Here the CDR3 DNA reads TGTGCCAGCAGCCCCCAGGGGGGGGGGCTGCTCACAGATACGCAGTATTTT. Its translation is CASSPQGGGLLTDTQYF.

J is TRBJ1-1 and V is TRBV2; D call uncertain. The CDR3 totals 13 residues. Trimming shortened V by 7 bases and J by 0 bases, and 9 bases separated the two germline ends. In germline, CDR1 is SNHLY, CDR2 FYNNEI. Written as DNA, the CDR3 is TGTGCCAGCACCGTGCAGATGAACACTGAAGCTTTCTTT. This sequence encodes CASTVQMNTEAFF.

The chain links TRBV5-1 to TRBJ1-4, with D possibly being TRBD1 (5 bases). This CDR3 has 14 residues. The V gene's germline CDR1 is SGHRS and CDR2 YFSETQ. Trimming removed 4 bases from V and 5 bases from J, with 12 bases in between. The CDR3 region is CASSIQTVNEKLFF. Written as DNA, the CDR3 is TGCGCCAGCAGCATCCAGACAGTAAATGAAAAACTGTTTTTT.

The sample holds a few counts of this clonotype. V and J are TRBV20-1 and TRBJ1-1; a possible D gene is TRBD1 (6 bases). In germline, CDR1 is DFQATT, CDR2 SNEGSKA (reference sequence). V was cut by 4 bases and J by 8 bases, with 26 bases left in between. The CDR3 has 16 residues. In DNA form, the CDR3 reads TGCAGTGCTACCTCACCTGCGGGAGGGGGAGCTTCAGAAGCTTTCTTT. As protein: CSATSPAGGGASEAFF.

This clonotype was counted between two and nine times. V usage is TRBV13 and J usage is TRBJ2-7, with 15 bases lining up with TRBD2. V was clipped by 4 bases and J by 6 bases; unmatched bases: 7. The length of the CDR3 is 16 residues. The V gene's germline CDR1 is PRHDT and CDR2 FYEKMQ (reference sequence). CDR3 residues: CASSSGLAGGLGEQYF. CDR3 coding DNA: TGTGCCAGCAGCTCCGGACTAGCGGGGGGGCTGGGCGAGCAGTACTTC. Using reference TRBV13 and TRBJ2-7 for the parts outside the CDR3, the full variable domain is AAGVIQSPRHLIKEKRETATLKCYPIPRHDTVYWYQQGPGQDPQFLISFYEKMQSDKGSIPDRFSAQQFSDYHSELNMSSLELGDSALYFCASSSGLAGGLGEQYFGPGTRLTVT.

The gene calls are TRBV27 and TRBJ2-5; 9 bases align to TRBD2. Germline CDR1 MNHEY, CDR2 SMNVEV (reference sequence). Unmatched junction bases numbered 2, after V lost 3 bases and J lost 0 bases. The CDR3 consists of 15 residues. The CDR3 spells CASSLVAGDQETQYF. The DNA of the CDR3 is TGTGCCAGCAGTTTGGTAGCGGGGGACCAAGAGACCCAGTACTTC.

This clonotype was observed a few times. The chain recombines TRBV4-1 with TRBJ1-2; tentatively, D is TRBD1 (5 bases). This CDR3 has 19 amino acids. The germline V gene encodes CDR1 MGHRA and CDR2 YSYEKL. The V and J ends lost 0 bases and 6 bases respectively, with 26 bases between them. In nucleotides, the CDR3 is TGCGCCAGCAGCCAAGATCGGGGTCAGGGTCCTCGTTCTGGGCATGGCTACACCTTC. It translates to CASSQDRGQGPRSGHGYTF.

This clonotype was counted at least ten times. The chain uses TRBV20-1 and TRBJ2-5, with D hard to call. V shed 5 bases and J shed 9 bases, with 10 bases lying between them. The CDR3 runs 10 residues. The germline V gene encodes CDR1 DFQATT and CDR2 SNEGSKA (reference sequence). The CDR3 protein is CSAGPAAQYF. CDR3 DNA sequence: TGCAGTGCTGGTCCGGCGGCCCAGTACTTC.

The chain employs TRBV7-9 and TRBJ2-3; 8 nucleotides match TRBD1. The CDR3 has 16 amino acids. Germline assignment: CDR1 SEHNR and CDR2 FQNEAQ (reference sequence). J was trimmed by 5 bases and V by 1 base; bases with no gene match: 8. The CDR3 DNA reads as TGTGCCAGCAGCTTAGTCGGCAGGGGGCCGGTAGATACGCAGTATTTT. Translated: CASSLVGRGPVDTQYF.

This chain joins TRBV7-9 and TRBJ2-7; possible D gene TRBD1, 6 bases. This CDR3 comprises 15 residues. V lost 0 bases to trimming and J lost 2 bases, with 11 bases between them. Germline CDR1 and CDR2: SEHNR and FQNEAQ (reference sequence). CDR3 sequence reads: CASSLARTATYEQYF. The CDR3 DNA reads TGTGCCAGCAGCTTAGCGCGGACAGCAACCTACGAGCAGTACTTC.

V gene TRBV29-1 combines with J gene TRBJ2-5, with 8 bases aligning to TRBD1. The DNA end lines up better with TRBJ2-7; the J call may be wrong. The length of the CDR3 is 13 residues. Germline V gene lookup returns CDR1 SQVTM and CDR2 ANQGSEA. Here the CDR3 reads CSVDGQGVYEQYF. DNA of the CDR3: TGCAGCGTTGATGGACAGGGAGTCTACGAGCAGTACTTC.

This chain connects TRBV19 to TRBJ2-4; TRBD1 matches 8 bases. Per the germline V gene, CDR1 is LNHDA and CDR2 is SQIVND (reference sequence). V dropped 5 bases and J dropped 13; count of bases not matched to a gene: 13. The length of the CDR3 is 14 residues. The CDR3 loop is CASSDGGDRIKQYF. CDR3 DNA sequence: TGTGCCAGTAGTGATGGTGGGGACAGGATTAAGCAGTACTTC.

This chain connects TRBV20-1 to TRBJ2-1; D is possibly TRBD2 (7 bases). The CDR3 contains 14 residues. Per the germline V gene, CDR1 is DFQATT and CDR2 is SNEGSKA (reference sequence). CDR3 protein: CNAEAGRGKDEQFF. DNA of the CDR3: TGCAATGCAGAAGCGGGGAGGGGGAAGGATGAGCAGTTCTTC.

Written as DNA, the CDR3 is TGTGCCAGCAGTCCCCGAGCTTGGTCGGGCTACACCTTC. Protein: CASSPRAWSGYTF. The rearrangement links TRBV27 to TRBJ1-2; D remains ambiguous. The V and J ends lost 5 bases and 8 bases respectively, with 15 bases between them. CDR3 length: 13 residues. Germline V gene data show CDR1 as MNHEY and CDR2 as SMNVEV (reference sequence).

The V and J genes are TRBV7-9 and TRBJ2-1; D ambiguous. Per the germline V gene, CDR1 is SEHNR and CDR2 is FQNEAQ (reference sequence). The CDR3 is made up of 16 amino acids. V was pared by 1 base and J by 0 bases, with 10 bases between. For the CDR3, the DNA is TGTGCCAGCAGCTTAGGGGCAAAGAGCTCCTACAATGAGCAGTTCTTC. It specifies CASSLGAKSSYNEQFF.

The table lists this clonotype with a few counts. CDR3 bases: TGCGCCAGCAGCCAGCTGGGACATCCTAGCACAGATACGCAGTATTTT. Amino acid sequence: CASSQLGHPSTDTQYF. The V and J genes are TRBV4-1 and TRBJ2-3; D is possibly TRBD1 (6 bases). CDR3 length: 16 residues. CDR1 is MGHRA, CDR2 YSYEKL, per germline. V shed 3 bases and J shed 0 bases, with 13 bases lying between them.

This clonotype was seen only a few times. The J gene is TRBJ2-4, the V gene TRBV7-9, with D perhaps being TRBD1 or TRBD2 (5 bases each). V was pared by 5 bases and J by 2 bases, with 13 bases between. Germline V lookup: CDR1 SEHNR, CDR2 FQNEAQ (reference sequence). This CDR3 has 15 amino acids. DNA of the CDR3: TGTGCCAGCAGCCCTATTCAGGGACCCAAAAACATTCAGTACTTC. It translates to CASSPIQGPKNIQYF.

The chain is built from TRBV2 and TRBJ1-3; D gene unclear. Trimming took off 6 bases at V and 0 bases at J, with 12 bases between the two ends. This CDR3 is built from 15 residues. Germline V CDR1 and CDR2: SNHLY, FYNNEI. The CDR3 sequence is CASSQVRGSGNTIYF. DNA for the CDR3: TGTGCCAGCAGCCAAGTCCGGGGCTCTGGAAACACCATATATTTT.

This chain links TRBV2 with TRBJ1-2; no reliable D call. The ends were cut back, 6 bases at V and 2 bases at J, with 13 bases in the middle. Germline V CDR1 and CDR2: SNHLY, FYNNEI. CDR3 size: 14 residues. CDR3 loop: CASRSHFGNYGYTF. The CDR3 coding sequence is TGTGCCAGCAGGAGTCACTTCGGAAACTATGGCTACACCTTC.

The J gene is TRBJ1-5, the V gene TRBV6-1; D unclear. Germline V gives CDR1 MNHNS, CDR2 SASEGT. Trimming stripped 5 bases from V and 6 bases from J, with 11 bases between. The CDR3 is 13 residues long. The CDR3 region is CASSPSKSQPQHF. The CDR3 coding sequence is TGTGCCAGCAGTCCCTCTAAAAGTCAGCCCCAGCATTTT.

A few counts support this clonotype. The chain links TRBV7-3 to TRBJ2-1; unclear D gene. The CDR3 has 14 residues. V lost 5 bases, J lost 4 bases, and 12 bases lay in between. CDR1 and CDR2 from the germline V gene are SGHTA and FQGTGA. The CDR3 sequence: CASSPMGPYNEQFF. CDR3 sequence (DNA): TGTGCCAGCAGCCCCATGGGCCCATACAATGAGCAGTTCTTC.